This T cell receptor beta chain originates from a study of post-analysis software for immune sequencing data (dated by TCRdb to about 2015). Notes on the research overall: The recorded disease courses included relapsing-remitting, secondary progressive and progressive-relapsing multiple sclerosis, and some patients had no subtype annotation. Patient repertoires were compared against 11 previously published healthy control repertoires from donors aged roughly 6 to 28 years. A subset of samples was prepared in parallel using single-end sample barcoding, then pooled and co-amplified after Illumina adapter ligation. Results the study describes overall, beyond this receptor: Strong co-clustering of samples prepared in the same batch was shown by direct clustering with F measure, prompting a batch-effect correction. Significantly higher frequencies in patients than in controls were found for a handful of TRBV segments, including TRBV5-6, TRBV5-1 and TRBV20-1. Compared with controls, multiple sclerosis patients had significantly lower normalized Chao1 diversity, a finding suggesting substantial peripheral T-cell clonal expansion. The control group was slightly older than the multiple sclerosis patient group.

Libraries came from PCR. Sequencing used an Illumina HiSeq 2500. To reduce PCR and sequencing biases, unique molecular identifiers were incorporated into the TCR beta cDNA libraries. Approximately 500,000 cDNA molecules were obtained per 1 to 10 million input T cells, so each molecule approximated one T cell. The patient libraries were prepared and sequenced using the same protocol as the earlier healthy control dataset. Within a given batch, samples were prepared together, multiplexed and sequenced on the same HiSeq lane. The original pipeline was this. Raw barcoded reads were processed with MIGEC, discarding single-read molecular identifier groups before consensus assembly and CDR3 extraction. VDJtools was used for post-analysis of the clonotype tables, and diversity was normalized by down-sampling every dataset to the size of the smallest sample. To correct batch-related cross-sample contamination, repertoire overlap clustering matched CDR3 amino acid sequences but not nucleotide sequences. TCRdb passed the public sequencing reads through fastp at Q25 and MiXCR, retaining productive beta sequences. Rows are unified per CDR3 protein, each entry keeping the most common DNA and genes. The V and J calls and clone size are TCRdb's, not the authors'. This sample holds approximately 630,000 distinct CDR3 sequences; about 60% were observed only once. The top ten clonotypes cover over 9% of the sample.

V gives up 6 bases and J gives up 4 bases, and the segment between their germline ends measures 26 bases. The CDR3 has 17 amino acids, counting the end cysteine and phenylalanine. The DNA shown is the 51-base CDR3, in frame from base 1. The germline V gene gives CDR1 as SQVTM and CDR2 as ANQGSEA. To demonstrate the VDJtools post-analysis software, the study profiled TCR beta repertoires from the peripheral blood of about a dozen young patients with multiple sclerosis. The multiple sclerosis patients were children and adolescents between roughly 6 and 16 years of age. A remark on this clonotype: The antigen this receptor binds is unknown. Per-base qualities were not stored, and no clone one base away is much larger.

Sequencing was done on a sample of blood. The chain is assembled from TRBV29-1 and TRBJ2-3; the D gene lacks a confident call. The TCR originated in a girl aged 2 to 9 with multiple sclerosis. The CDR3: CSVVVPLGTLGADTQYF. The DNA sequence follows: TGCAGCGTCGTTGTCCCGCTGGGAACTCTAGGTGCAGATACGCAGTATTTT.